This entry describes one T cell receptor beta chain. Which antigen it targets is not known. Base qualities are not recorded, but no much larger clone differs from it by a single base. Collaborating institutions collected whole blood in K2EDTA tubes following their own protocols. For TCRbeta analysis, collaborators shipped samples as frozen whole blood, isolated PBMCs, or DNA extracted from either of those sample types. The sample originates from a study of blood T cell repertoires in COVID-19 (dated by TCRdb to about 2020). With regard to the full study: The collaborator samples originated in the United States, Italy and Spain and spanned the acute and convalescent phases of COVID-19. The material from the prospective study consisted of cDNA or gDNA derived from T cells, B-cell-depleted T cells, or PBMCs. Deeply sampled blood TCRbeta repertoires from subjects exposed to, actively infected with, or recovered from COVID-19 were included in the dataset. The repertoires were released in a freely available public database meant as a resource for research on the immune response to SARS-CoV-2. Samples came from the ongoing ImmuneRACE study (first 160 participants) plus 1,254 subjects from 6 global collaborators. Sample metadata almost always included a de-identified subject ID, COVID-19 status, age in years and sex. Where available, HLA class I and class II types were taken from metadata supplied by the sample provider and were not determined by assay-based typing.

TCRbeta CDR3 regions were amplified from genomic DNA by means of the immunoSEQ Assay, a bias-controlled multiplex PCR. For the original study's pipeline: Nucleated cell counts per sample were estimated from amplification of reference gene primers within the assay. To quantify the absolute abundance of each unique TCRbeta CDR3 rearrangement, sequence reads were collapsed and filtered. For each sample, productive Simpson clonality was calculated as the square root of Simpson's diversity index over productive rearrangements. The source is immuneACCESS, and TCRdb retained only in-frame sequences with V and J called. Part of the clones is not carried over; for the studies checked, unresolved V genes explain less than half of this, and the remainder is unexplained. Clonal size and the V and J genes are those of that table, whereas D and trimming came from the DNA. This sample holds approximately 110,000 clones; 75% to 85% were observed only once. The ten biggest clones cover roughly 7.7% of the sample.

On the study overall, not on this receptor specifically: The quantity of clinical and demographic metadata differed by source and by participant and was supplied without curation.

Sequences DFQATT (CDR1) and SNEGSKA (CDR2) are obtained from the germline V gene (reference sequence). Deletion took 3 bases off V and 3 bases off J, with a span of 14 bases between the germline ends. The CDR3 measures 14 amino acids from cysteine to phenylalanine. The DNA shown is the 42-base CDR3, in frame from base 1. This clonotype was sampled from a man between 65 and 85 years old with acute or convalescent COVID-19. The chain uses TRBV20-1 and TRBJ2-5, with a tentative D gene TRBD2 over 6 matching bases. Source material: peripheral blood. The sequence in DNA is TGCAGTGCTAGTACCGGGACTCACGAAGAGACCCAGTACTTC. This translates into CSASTGTHEETQYF.